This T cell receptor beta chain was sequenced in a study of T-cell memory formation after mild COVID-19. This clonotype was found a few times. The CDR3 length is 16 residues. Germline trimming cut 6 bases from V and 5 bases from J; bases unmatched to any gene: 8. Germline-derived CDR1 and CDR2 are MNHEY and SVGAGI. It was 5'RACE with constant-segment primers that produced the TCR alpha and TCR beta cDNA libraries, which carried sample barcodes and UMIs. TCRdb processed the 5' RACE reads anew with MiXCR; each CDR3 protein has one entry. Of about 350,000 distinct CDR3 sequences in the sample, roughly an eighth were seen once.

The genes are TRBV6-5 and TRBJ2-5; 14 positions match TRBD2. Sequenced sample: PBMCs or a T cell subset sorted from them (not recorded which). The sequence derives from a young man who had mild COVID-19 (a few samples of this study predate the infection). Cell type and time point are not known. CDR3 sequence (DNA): TGTGCCAGCAGGGCGACTAGCGGGGGGGCGGTTGAGACCCAGTACTTC. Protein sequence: CASRATSGGAVETQYF.